The 30 T cell receptor beta chains in this list originate from one sample, sequenced in a study of T cells in tuberculosis. Data came from immunoSEQ multiplex PCR; TCRdb stores just in-frame clones and leaves some out. The sample shows about 31,000 clones, 95% to 97% of them seen only once. Source material: PBMCs. The receptor source for this set is a donor aged 5-35 years with latent tuberculosis or without tuberculosis infection.

The chain links TRBV7-7 to TRBJ1-3; 8 nucleotides match TRBD1. The CDR3 extends over 15 amino acids. Looked up from germline, CDR1 is SSHAT and CDR2 is FNYEAQ (reference sequence). Unmatched junction bases numbered 7, after V lost 5 bases and J lost 4 bases. The CDR3 region has the DNA TGTGCCAGCAGCCCGGACAGGGCGGGCGGAAACACCATATATTTT. This codes for CASSPDRAGGNTIYF.

The chain combines TRBV28 with TRBJ1-2; 9 positions agree with TRBD1. This CDR3 is 16 amino acids long. The germline V gene encodes CDR1 MDHEN and CDR2 SYDVKM. With 7 bases clipped from V and 8 bases from J, the junction kept 17 bases outside the gene matches. DNA for the CDR3: TGTGCCAGCATCCACACAGGGGGCGTCTCGGCCCGCGGCTACACCTTC. This encodes CASIHTGGVSARGYTF.

V usage is TRBV2 and J usage is TRBJ2-3; D is perhaps TRBD1 (6 bases). The V and J ends lost 7 bases and 0 bases respectively, with 14 bases between them. The CDR3 covers 15 residues. CDR1 SNHLY and CDR2 FYNNEI come from the germline V gene. The CDR3 DNA follows: TGTGCCAGCACCGCGCAGGGGTCTAGCACAGATACGCAGTATTTT. This codes for CASTAQGSSTDTQYF. Full variable domain (missing parts from reference TRBV2 and TRBJ2-3): EPEVTQTPSHQVTQMGQEVILRCVPISNHLYFYWYRQILGQKVEFLVSFYNNEISEKSEIFDDQFSVERPDGSNFTLKIRSTKLEDSAMYFCASTAQGSSTDTQYFGPGTRLTVL.

V usage is TRBV13 and J usage is TRBJ2-7; the match to TRBD2 covers 8 bases. This CDR3 is 14 amino acids long. V trimming: 3 bases; J trimming: 9 bases; junction bases outside the gene matches: 10. From germline, CDR1 is PRHDT and CDR2 FYEKMQ (reference sequence). CDR3 region: CASSFRGGVSAQYF. CDR3 nucleotides: TGTGCCAGCAGCTTTCGGGGGGGCGTTTCGGCGCAGTACTTC.

The chain joins TRBV10-2 to TRBJ1-2, with 8 bases that match TRBD1. The CDR3 sequence is 13 residues long. CDR1 WSHSY and CDR2 SAAADI come from the germline V gene. Trimming at V came to 2 bases and at J to 5 bases, leaving 1 base not matched to a gene. This chain's CDR3 is CASSEGQGYGYTF. In nucleotides, the CDR3 is TGCGCCAGCAGTGAGGGACAGGGTTATGGCTACACCTTC.

The chain is built from TRBV5-1 and TRBJ1-2; 7 bases fit TRBD1. Trimming cost V 3 bases and J 2 bases; bases outside gene matches: 4. The germline gives CDR1 SGHRS, CDR2 YFSETQ. CDR3 length: 14 residues. The CDR3 DNA follows: TGCGCCAGCAGCTCCGGGACAGCCAACTATGGCTACACCTTC. This sequence encodes CASSSGTANYGYTF.

The count of this clone is one. The chain uses TRBV7-3 and TRBJ1-1, with a weak D call TRBD1 (6 bases). Deletions cut 1 base from V and 4 bases from J, with 7 bases between. CDR1 SGHTA and CDR2 FQGTGA come from the germline V gene. The CDR3 loop spans 13 amino acids. CDR3 residues: CASSLRGGTEAFF. CDR3 nucleotides: TGTGCCAGCAGCTTAAGAGGGGGCACTGAAGCTTTCTTT.

The V gene is TRBV25-1, the J gene TRBJ1-2; D is unclear. Deletions cut 2 bases from V and 6 bases from J, with 16 bases between. Germline CDR1 and CDR2: MGHDK and SYGVNS. The CDR3 extends over 15 amino acids. The CDR3 region has the DNA TGTGCCAGCAGTGAACTTGGCTCGGAGGACCATGGCTACACCTTC. Translation gives CASSELGSEDHGYTF.

The V and J genes are TRBV6-1 and TRBJ2-7, with 8 bases fitting TRBD1. Trimming at V came to 5 bases and at J to 6 bases, leaving 12 bases not matched to a gene. Germline V gene data show CDR1 as MNHNS and CDR2 as SASEGT. CDR3 length equals 15 residues. CDR3 region: CASSFAGTGVSEQYF. The CDR3 DNA sequence: TGTGCCAGCAGTTTTGCCGGGACAGGTGTATCCGAGCAGTACTTC.

The chain links TRBV6-5 to TRBJ1-1; D call uncertain. Germline CDR1 reads MNHEY; CDR2 reads SVGAGI. Trimming cost V 6 bases and J 4 bases, with 15 bases left between them. The length of the CDR3 is 14 residues. DNA for the CDR3: TGTGCCAGCAGCTCCCAACTAGCCTTCACTGAAGCTTTCTTT. Its translation: CASSSQLAFTEAFF.

This rearrangement joins TRBV5-1 to TRBJ2-1; 8 bases map to TRBD2. The J segment lost 4 bases and the V segment lost 0 bases, leaving 3 bases of the junction unmatched. Germline-derived CDR1 and CDR2 are SGHRS and YFSETQ. The CDR3 has 15 residues. The CDR3 DNA is TGCGCCAGCAGCTTGGTTAGCGGGACATACAATGAGCAGTTCTTC. This sequence encodes CASSLVSGTYNEQFF.

V and J are TRBV30 and TRBJ2-1, with D hard to call. Trimming shortened V by 3 bases and J by 7 bases, and 10 bases separated the two germline ends. The length of the CDR3 is 12 residues. The V gene's germline CDR1 is GTSNPN and CDR2 SVGIG (reference sequence). As DNA, the CDR3 is TGTGCCTGGAGCCCTAGGTTTAATGAGCAGTTCTTC. It specifies CAWSPRFNEQFF.

The chain joins TRBV10-3 to TRBJ2-7; 12 bases agree with TRBD2. The CDR3 is made up of 15 amino acids. V dropped 0 bases and J dropped 6; count of bases not matched to a gene: 3. Germline CDR1 reads ENHRY; CDR2 reads SYGVKD. The CDR3 reads CAISESTSGSSEQYF. In DNA form, the CDR3 reads TGTGCCATCAGTGAGTCGACTAGCGGGAGCAGCGAGCAGTACTTC.

The rearrangement uses TRBV7-9 and TRBJ1-5; D is perhaps TRBD1 (6 bases). Per the germline V gene, CDR1 is SEHNR and CDR2 is FQNEAQ (reference sequence). This CDR3 region has 15 residues. Between the trimmed V and J ends, which lost 1 base and 4 bases, there was a span of 11 bases. This CDR3 is CASSLDGGANQPQHF. The CDR3 bases are TGTGCCAGCAGCTTAGATGGGGGGGCAAATCAGCCCCAGCATTTT.

The rearrangement joins TRBV9 to TRBJ2-1; 13 positions agree with TRBD2. The J segment lost 7 bases and the V segment lost 0 bases, leaving 1 base of the junction unmatched. CDR3 size: 15 residues. The V gene's germline CDR1 is SGDLS and CDR2 YYNGEE. The CDR3 nucleotides are TGTGCCAGCAGCGTAGGGACTAGCGGGAGTAATGAGCAGTTCTTC. It encodes CASSVGTSGSNEQFF.

The rearrangement uses TRBV30 and TRBJ2-6, with a tentative D call TRBD2 (5 bases). CDR3 size: 17 residues. Germline V gene data show CDR1 as GTSNPN and CDR2 as SVGIG (reference sequence). Trimming took 0 bases from V and 4 from J, leaving 16 bases between them. CDR3 nucleotide sequence: TGTGCCTGGAGTGTCAAAGGACGGGGTCGGGGGGCCAACGTCCTGACTTTC. Protein product: CAWSVKGRGRGANVLTF.

The CDR3 loop reads CASSSAPDSYYEQYF. CDR3 coding DNA: TGTGCCAGCAGTTCGGCCCCTGACAGTTACTACGAGCAGTACTTC. The V and J genes are TRBV28 and TRBJ2-7; D possibly corresponds to TRBD1 (5 bases). Germline V gene data show CDR1 as MDHEN and CDR2 as SYDVKM. The CDR3 contains 15 residues. V lost 4 bases and J 3 bases, leaving 16 bases between the germline ends. The whole variable domain, remainder taken from reference TRBV28 and TRBJ2-7, is DVKVTQSSRYLVKRTGEKVFLECVQDMDHENMFWYRQDPGLGLRLIYFSYDVKMKEKGDIPEGYSVSREKKERFSLILESASTNQTSMYLCASSSAPDSYYEQYFGPGTRLTVT.

V and J are TRBV27 and TRBJ1-1, with D maybe TRBD1 (6 bases). CDR1 MNHEY and CDR2 SMNVEV come from the germline V gene (reference sequence). Trimming removed 9 bases at V and 2 bases at J, with 13 bases between. This CDR3 contains 13 residues. The CDR3 nucleotides read TGTGCCAGTAAACCAGGGGCTAACACTGAAGCTTTCTTT. Protein: CASKPGANTEAFF.

The chain combines TRBV28 with TRBJ1-2, with 7 bases lining up with TRBD1. Per germline, CDR1 MDHEN and CDR2 SYDVKM. The V segment lost 2 bases and the J segment 5 bases; nucleotides outside the gene matches: 8. This CDR3 is built from 15 residues. CDR3 DNA: TGTGCCAGCAGTTTAAGGGGGCAGGGGGTGTATGGCTACACCTTC. Amino acid sequence: CASSLRGQGVYGYTF.

This chain connects TRBV5-1 to TRBJ2-1; D remains ambiguous. The CDR3 sequence is 13 residues long. CDR1 is SGHRS, CDR2 YFSETQ, per germline. V was clipped by 3 bases and J by 9 bases, with 13 bases between them. CDR3 protein: CASSSGQLTEQFF. CDR3 bases: TGCGCCAGCAGCTCAGGCCAACTCACTGAGCAGTTCTTC.

The chain employs TRBV15 and TRBJ2-4; D remains ambiguous. Trimming pared 1 base from V and 0 bases from J, leaving 10 bases between. The CDR3 consists of 16 residues. Germline V CDR1 and CDR2: LNHNV, YYDKDF (reference sequence). CDR3 in amino acids: CATSRVLEVAKNIQYF. The CDR3, as DNA: TGTGCCACCAGCAGAGTTTTAGAGGTAGCCAAAAACATTCAGTACTTC.

The V gene is TRBV30, the J gene TRBJ2-5, with 11 bases fitting TRBD2. CDR1 is GTSNPN, CDR2 SVGIG, per germline (reference sequence). V was pared by 0 bases and J by 5 bases, with 11 bases of the junction left unmatched. CDR3 length: 17 residues. The CDR3 sequence is CAWSVGLAGGYRETQYF. The CDR3 nucleotides read TGTGCCTGGAGTGTAGGCCTAGCGGGGGGCTATCGGGAGACCCAGTACTTC. Full variable domain (missing parts from reference TRBV30 and TRBJ2-5): SQTIHQWPATLVQPVGSPLSLECTVEGTSNPNLYWYRQAAGRGLQLLFYSVGIGQISSEVPQNLSASRPQDRQFILSSKKLLLSDSGFYLCAWSVGLAGGYRETQYFGPGTRLLVL.

This clone has just one count. The chain joins TRBV30 to TRBJ2-1; 12 bases are shared with TRBD2. The CDR3 has 13 amino acids. Germline lookup yields CDR1 GTSNPN and CDR2 SVGIG (reference sequence). The V and J ends lost 8 bases and 8 bases, in that order; junction bases with no gene match: 7. CDR3 in amino acids: CAHDGLAGHEQFF. The CDR3 coding sequence is TGTGCCCACGATGGACTAGCGGGACATGAGCAGTTCTTC.

The chain links TRBV18 to TRBJ1-4; 8 bases agree with TRBD1. Looked up from germline, CDR1 is KGHSH and CDR2 is LQKENI. The CDR3 is 17 residues long. V lost 3 bases and J lost 8; bases outside the gene matches: 14. CDR3 DNA sequence: TGTGCCAGCTCACCCCAAGCCCACCGGGACAGGAGGGAAAAACTGTTTTTT. It codes for CASSPQAHRDRREKLFF.

The V call is TRBV10-1, the J call TRBJ2-2; 8 positions match TRBD1. The length of the CDR3 is 19 residues. Germline trimming cut 1 base from V and 7 bases from J; bases unmatched to any gene: 17. Germline V gives CDR1 WNHNN, CDR2 SYGVQD (reference sequence). The CDR3: CASSECGVILDRVSGELFF. The CDR3 DNA reads TGCGCCAGCAGTGAGTGTGGGGTTATCCTGGACAGGGTCAGCGGGGAGCTGTTTTTT.

The V call is TRBV18, the J call TRBJ1-1; D is undetermined. The CDR3 runs to 13 residues. The germline gives CDR1 KGHSH, CDR2 LQKENI. The ends were cut back, 4 bases at V and 4 bases at J, with 10 bases in the middle. This CDR3 is CASSLRGGTEAFF. The CDR3 DNA reads TGTGCCAGCTCACTGCGGGGTGGCACTGAAGCTTTCTTT.

This rearrangement joins TRBV5-1 to TRBJ2-7, with 8 bases identical to TRBD1. Germline CDR1 SGHRS, CDR2 YFSETQ. V shed 4 bases, J shed 3 bases, and the junction held 9 bases outside the gene matches. CDR3 size: 15 residues. CDR3 in DNA: TGCGCCAGCAGCCACACACCGGGACAGGTCTACGAGCAGTACTTC. Its protein product is CASSHTPGQVYEQYF.

The rearrangement uses TRBV4-2 and TRBJ2-1; TRBD2 agrees at 7 bases. Per the germline V gene, CDR1 is LGHNA and CDR2 is YNFKEQ. J lost 5 bases, V lost 5 bases, and 0 bases had no gene match. This CDR3 spans 12 amino acids. CDR3 nucleotides: TGTGCCAGCAGCGGGGGGGACAATGAGCAGTTCTTC. This encodes CASSGGDNEQFF.

The genes are TRBV2 and TRBJ1-2; D gene unclear. This CDR3 region has 11 residues. Germline V gene lookup returns CDR1 SNHLY and CDR2 FYNNEI. V lost 2 bases and J 7 bases, leaving 5 bases between the germline ends. CDR3 sequence reads: CASSETAGYTF. The CDR3 DNA reads TGTGCCAGCAGTGAAACAGCTGGCTACACCTTC. The full variable domain, in which reference TRBV2 and TRBJ1-2 provide the parts outside the CDR3, is EPEVTQTPSHQVTQMGQEVILRCVPISNHLYFYWYRQILGQKVEFLVSFYNNEISEKSEIFDDQFSVERPDGSNFTLKIRSTKLEDSAMYFCASSETAGYTFGSGTRLTVV.

The V gene is TRBV14, the J gene TRBJ2-1, with 9 bases identical to TRBD2. Per germline, CDR1 SGHDN and CDR2 FVKESK. V was clipped by 3 bases and J by 8 bases; unmatched bases: 8. This CDR3 spans 15 amino acids. The CDR3 loop is CASSHLAGKVDEQFF. As DNA, the CDR3 is TGTGCCAGCAGCCACCTAGCGGGAAAGGTGGATGAGCAGTTCTTC.